Following are 2 T cell receptor beta chains from one sample sequenced in a study of T cells in Graves' hyperthyroidism and ophthalmopathy. Authors of the study amplified TCR beta CDR3 regions from RNA transcripts. First-round RT-PCR with HTBI primers amplified the TCR CDR3 region. TCRdb analysed the multiplex PCR reads with MiXCR anew, one entry per CDR3 protein. The repertoire holds some 400,000 distinct CDR3 sequences, with 15% to 20% as singletons. Sequenced material: blood. The receptor source for this set is a woman between 18 and 30 years old with Graves' hyperthyroidism.

The V call is TRBV20-1, the J call TRBJ1-2; TRBD1 might be the D (5 bases). V gave up 5 bases and J gave up 6 bases, with 22 bases separating them. The germline V gene encodes CDR1 DFQATT and CDR2 SNEGSKA (reference sequence). CDR3 length: 15 residues. For the CDR3, the DNA is TGCAGTGCTGGTATCAGAACACGGGGGATCCATGGCTACACCTTC. This codes for CSAGIRTRGIHGYTF.

This clonotype was found many times. The chain uses TRBV20-1 and TRBJ1-5; possible D gene TRBD1, 5 bases. Trimming shortened V by 3 bases and J by 0 bases, and 12 bases separated the two germline ends. CDR3 length: 15 amino acids. Germline lookup yields CDR1 DFQATT and CDR2 SNEGSKA (reference sequence). The CDR3: CSARSQGFSNQPQHF. CDR3 sequence (DNA): TGCAGTGCTAGGAGTCAGGGCTTTAGCAATCAGCCCCAGCATTTT.